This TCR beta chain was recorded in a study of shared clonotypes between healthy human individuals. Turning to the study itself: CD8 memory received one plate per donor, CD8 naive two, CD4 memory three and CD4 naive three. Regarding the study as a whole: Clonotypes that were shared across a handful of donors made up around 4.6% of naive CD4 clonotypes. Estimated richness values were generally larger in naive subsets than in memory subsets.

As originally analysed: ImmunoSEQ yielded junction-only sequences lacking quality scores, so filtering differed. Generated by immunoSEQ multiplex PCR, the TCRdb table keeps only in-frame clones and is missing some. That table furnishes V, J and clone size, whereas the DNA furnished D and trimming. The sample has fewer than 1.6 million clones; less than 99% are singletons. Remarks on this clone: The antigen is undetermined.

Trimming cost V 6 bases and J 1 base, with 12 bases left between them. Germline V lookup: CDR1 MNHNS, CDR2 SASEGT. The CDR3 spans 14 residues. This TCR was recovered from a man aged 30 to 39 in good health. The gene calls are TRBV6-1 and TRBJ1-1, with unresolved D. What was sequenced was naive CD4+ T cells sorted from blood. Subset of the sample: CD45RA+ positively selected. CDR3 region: CASRLEVENTEAFF. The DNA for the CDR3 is TGTGCCAGCAGATTGGAGGTTGAGAACACTGAAGCTTTCTTT.